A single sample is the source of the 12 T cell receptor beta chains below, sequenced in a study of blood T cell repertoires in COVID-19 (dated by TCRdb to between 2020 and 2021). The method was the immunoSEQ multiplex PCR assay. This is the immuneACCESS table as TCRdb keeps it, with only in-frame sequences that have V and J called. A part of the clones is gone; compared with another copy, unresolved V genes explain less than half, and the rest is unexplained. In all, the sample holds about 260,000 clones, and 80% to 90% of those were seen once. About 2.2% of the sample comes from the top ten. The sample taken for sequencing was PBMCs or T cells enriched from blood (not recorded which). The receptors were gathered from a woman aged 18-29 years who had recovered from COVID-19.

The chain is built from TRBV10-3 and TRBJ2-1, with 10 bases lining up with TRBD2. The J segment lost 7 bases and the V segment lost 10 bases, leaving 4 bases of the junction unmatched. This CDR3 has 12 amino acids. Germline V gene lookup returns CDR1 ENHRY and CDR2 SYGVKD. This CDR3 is CATQAGGNEQFF. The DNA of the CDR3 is TGTGCCACCCAAGCGGGGGGGAATGAGCAGTTCTTC.

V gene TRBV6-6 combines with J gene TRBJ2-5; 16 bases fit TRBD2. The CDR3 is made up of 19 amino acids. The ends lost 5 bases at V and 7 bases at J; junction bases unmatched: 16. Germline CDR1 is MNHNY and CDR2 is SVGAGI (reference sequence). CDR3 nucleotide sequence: TGTGCCAGCAGTCTCAGGGGACGGGGACTAGCGGGGGGGCTCGTGACCCAGTACTTC. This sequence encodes CASSLRGRGLAGGLVTQYF.

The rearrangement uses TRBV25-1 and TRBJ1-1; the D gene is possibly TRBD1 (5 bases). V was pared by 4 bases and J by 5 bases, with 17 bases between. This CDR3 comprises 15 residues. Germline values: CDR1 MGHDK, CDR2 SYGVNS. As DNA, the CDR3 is TGTGCCAGCAGTGCAATGCGGGACCCAGGGACTGAAGCTTTCTTT. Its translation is CASSAMRDPGTEAFF. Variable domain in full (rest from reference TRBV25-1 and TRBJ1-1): EADIYQTPRYLVIGTGKKITLECSQTMGHDKMYWYQQDPGMELHLIHYSYGVNSTEKGDLSSESTVSRIRTEHFPLTLESARPSHTSQYLCASSAMRDPGTEAFFGQGTRLTVV.

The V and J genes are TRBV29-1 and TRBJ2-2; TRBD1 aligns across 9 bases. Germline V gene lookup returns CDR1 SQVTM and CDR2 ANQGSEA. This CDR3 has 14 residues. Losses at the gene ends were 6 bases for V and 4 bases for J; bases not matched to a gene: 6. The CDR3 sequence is CSVAGTGLTGELFF. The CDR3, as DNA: TGCAGCGTGGCCGGGACAGGGCTCACCGGGGAGCTGTTTTTT.

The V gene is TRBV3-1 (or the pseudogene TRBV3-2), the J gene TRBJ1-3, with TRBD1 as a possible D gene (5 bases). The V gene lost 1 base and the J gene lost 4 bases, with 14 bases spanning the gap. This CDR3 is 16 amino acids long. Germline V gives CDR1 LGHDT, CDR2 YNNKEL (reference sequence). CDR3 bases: TGTGCCAGCAGCCAAGGGGGGGGAACGGGAGGAAACACCATATATTTT. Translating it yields CASSQGGGTGGNTIYF.

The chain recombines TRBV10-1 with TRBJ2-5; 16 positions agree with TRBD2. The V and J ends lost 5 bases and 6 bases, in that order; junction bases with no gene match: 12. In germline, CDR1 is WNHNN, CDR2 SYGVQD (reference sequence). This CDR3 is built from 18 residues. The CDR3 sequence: CASSTPGTSGGAFQTQYF. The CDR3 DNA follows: TGCGCCAGCAGTACCCCCGGGACTAGCGGGGGGGCCTTTCAGACCCAGTACTTC.

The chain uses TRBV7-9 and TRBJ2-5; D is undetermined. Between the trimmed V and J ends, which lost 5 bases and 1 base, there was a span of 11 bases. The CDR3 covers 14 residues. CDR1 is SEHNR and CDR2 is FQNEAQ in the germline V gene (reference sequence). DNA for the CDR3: TGTGCCAGCAGCCCGACACCAGCCCAAGAGACCCAGTACTTC. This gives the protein CASSPTPAQETQYF.

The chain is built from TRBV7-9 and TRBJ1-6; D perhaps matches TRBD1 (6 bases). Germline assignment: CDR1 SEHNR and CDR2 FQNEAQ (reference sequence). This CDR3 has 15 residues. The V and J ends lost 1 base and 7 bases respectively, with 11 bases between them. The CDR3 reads CASSLGGQRNSPLHF. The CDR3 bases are TGTGCCAGCAGCTTAGGGGGACAAAGGAATTCACCCCTCCACTTT.

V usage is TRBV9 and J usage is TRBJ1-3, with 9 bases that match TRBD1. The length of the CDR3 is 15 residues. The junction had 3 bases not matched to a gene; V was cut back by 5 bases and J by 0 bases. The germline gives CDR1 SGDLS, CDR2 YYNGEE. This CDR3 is CASSRTGASGNTIYF. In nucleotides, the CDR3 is TGTGCCAGCAGTCGGACAGGGGCCTCTGGAAACACCATATATTTT.

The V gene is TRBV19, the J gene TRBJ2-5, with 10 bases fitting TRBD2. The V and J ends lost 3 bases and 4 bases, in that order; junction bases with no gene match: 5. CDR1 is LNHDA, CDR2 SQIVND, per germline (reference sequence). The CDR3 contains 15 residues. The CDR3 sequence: CASSILAGGGETQYF. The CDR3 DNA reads TGTGCCAGTAGTATTTTAGCGGGGGGCGGAGAGACCCAGTACTTC.

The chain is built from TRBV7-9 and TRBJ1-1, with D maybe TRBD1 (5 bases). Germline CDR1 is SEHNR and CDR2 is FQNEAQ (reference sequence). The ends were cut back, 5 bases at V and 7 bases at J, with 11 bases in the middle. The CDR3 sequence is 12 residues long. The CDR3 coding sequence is TGTGCCAGCAGCCGCGGAGGGGTTGAAGCTTTCTTT. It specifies CASSRGGVEAFF.

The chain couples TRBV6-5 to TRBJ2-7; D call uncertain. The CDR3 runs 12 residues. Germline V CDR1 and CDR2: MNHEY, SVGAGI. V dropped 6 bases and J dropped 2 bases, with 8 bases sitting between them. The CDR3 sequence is CASSLSPYEQYF. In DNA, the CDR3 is TGTGCCAGCAGCCTCAGTCCCTACGAGCAGTACTTC.